This is a list of T cell receptor beta chains from one sample in a study of control samples from healthy donors and cancer patients. TCRdb's copy holds only in-frame clones and misses some; the assay was immunoSEQ multiplex PCR. The data show about 150,000 clones, approximately 96% seen once. The material sequenced was blood. These TCRs come from a man aged 40-50 years in good health. CDR3s include the opening cysteine and the closing phenylalanine or tryptophan. Fields, in order: V gene, clone size, J gene, CDR3 protein. Clone size, where shown, is once, few, many, or a class for clones that have expanded.

TRBV11-2	.	TRBJ1-1	CASSSGTARLLNTEAFF
TRBV28	.	TRBJ2-7	CASSLSVSYEQYF
TRBV19	once	TRBJ2-4	CASAADSGGQNIQYF
TRBV10-3	.	TRBJ2-2	CAITPSSGELFF
TRBV19	.	TRBJ1-5	CASRDRGYSNQPQHF
TRBV29-1	.	TRBJ2-6	CSVEDRSSGANVLTF
TRBV15	.	TRBJ1-3	CATSRDPQQNTIYF
TRBV30	.	TRBJ1-3	CAWSPRQSGNTIYF
TRBV7-2	.	TRBJ2-5	CASSIGRGETQYF
TRBV7-8	.	TRBJ1-6	CASSPRQVNNSPLHF
TRBV11-3	once	TRBJ2-1	CASSLEGGMGGEQFF
TRBV3-1/TRBV3-2	.	TRBJ1-6	CASSPGRRGNSPLHF
TRBV18	.	TRBJ2-3	CASSPPALASTDTQYF
TRBV30	.	TRBJ1-5	CAWSLGGDQPQHF
TRBV7-8	.	TRBJ1-2	CASSSQELDGYTF
TRBV12-3/TRBV12-4	.	TRBJ1-5	CASSLAENQPQHF
TRBV30	.	TRBJ1-2	CAWSVMRAPGDGYTF
TRBV5-8	.	TRBJ1-2	CASSPVNRINYGYTF
TRBV28	once	TRBJ1-6	CAERRDSNSPLHF
TRBV9	.	TRBJ1-1	CASSVNAQSTTEAFF
TRBV9	.	TRBJ2-2	CASSAYEGQATGELFF
TRBV24-1	once	TRBJ2-1	CAKHGTEIPTYNEQFF
TRBV12-5	.	TRBJ1-3	CASGLRQGASGNTIYF
TRBV30	.	TRBJ1-2	CAWSRADYGYTF
TRBV6-5	.	TRBJ2-4	CASSPRGQGSNIQYF
TRBV19	once	TRBJ1-3	CASSMKGSGNTIYF
TRBV20-1	.	TRBJ1-1	CSPQTTGEAFF
TRBV6-5	.	TRBJ1-2	CASRFRSGYGYTF
TRBV28	.	TRBJ1-5	CASSSPSYRRDQPQHF
TRBV9	.	TRBJ1-2	CASSSSTGYGYGYTF
TRBV14	.	TRBJ1-5	CASSQYGQPQHF
TRBV5-1	.	TRBJ1-1	CASSIGTGSVDTEAFF
TRBV11-2	once	TRBJ1-1	CASSRGGLNTEAFF
TRBV5-6	.	TRBJ1-5	CASSLTGGNQPQHF
TRBV12-3/TRBV12-4	.	TRBJ2-7	CASSSGAYEQYF
TRBV18	once	TRBJ1-3	CASSPPERKSFSGNTIYF
TRBV5-6	.	TRBJ1-6	CASSLGGPGINSPLHF
TRBV6-1	.	TRBJ2-3	CASSEGQAWSDTQYF
TRBV5-5	.	TRBJ1-4	CASSGANEKLFF
TRBV29-1	.	TRBJ1-4	CSVEVTGGEKLFF
TRBV12-3/TRBV12-4	.	TRBJ1-1	CASSRGENTEAFF
TRBV7-9	.	TRBJ1-3	CASSLAQGAGNTIYF
TRBV7-2	.	TRBJ2-2	CASSLWARARSNTGELFF
TRBV3-1/TRBV3-2	.	TRBJ1-3	CASTSDGFSGNTIYF
TRBV5-6	.	TRBJ2-7	CASSRDRGGEQYF
TRBV7-8	.	TRBJ1-2	CASTPTLVANYGYTF
TRBV7-9	.	TRBJ1-1	CASEVAEAFF
TRBV24-1	.	TRBJ2-1	CATRLGGKDNEQFF
TRBV7-8	.	TRBJ2-3	CASSLAGGTDTQYF
TRBV14	.	TRBJ2-2	CASRETGGSNTGELFF
TRBV6-5	few	TRBJ1-2	CASSAGTGPYGYTF
TRBV28	once	TRBJ1-2	CASGIDYGYTF
TRBV19	.	TRBJ1-5	CASHSPRDGGNQPQHF